This T cell receptor beta chain was documented in a study of blood T cell repertoires in COVID-19. About the study: Collection of acute and convalescent COVID-19 samples took place in the United States, Italy and Spain. T cells, B-cell-depleted T cells, or PBMCs provided the cDNA or gDNA that served as material.

Profiling relied on immunoSEQ multiplex PCR, and the TCRdb table lists in-frame clones only, not all of them. The sample holds 100,000 to 150,000 clones, roughly four fifths seen once. Germline V lookup: CDR1 MGHDK, CDR2 SYGVNS. The CDR3 runs to 14 residues. The ends were cut back, 8 bases at V and 4 bases at J, with 14 bases in the middle. Participants, about 18 to 95 years old, spanned approximately 25 US areas. Membership in each cohort depended on participant-reported clinical history. The sample was PBMCs or T cells enriched from blood (not recorded which). This sequence originates from a man aged 40-49 years with acute COVID-19. The chain links TRBV25-1 to TRBJ1-4; tentative D call: TRBD1 (5 bases). In DNA, the CDR3 is TGTGCCAGCCAGGGCGGGGCAGGTAATGAAAAACTGTTTTTT. It translates to CASQGGAGNEKLFF.